Below, 19 T cell receptor beta chains from the same sample are listed, as sequenced in a study of graft-versus-host responses after intestinal transplantation. Some clones are missing from TCRdb's copy, which holds only in-frame ones; the method was immunoSEQ multiplex PCR. Of about 99,000 clones in the sample, approximately 90% were seen once. These receptors are not linked to any known antigen. The source material was unstimulated CD8+ T cells sorted from spleen or lymph node cells, sampled before transplant. Every receptor here comes from a human donor who was the organ donor for an intestinal transplant.

The J gene is TRBJ2-7, the V gene TRBV28; D is undetermined. CDR3 size: 15 residues. Germline CDR1 and CDR2: MDHEN and SYDVKM. With 6 bases removed from V and 4 bases from J, the gap between germline ends came to 19 bases. CDR3 sequence: CASSRSPRWAYEQYF. DNA of the CDR3: TGTGCCAGCAGCAGATCACCCAGGTGGGCTTACGAGCAGTACTTC.

The J gene is TRBJ1-3, the V gene TRBV11-2; TRBD1 is a possible D gene (6 bases). In germline, CDR1 is SGHAT, CDR2 FQNNGV. V was clipped by 0 bases and J by 6 bases, with 12 bases between them. The length of the CDR3 is 15 residues. CDR3 in DNA: TGTGCCAGCAGCTTAGAATGGGGGCGCGAAAACACCATATATTTT. Its protein product is CASSLEWGRENTIYF.

This chain connects TRBV6-5 to TRBJ1-1; TRBD1 matches 7 bases. The CDR3 contains 12 residues. V lost 7 bases, J lost 4 bases, and 3 bases stayed unmatched. Germline V gene sequence: CDR1 MNHEY, CDR2 SVGAGI. CDR3 DNA: TGTGCCAGCACAGGGGGTGGCACTGAAGCTTTCTTT. Translated, it gives CASTGGGTEAFF.

The V gene is TRBV11-2, the J gene TRBJ1-4; 7 bases map to TRBD1. After removal of 1 base from V and 5 bases from J, the junction contained 7 bases not matched to a gene. The CDR3 is 16 amino acids. Looked up from germline, CDR1 is SGHAT and CDR2 is FQNNGV. The CDR3 DNA follows: TGTGCCAGCAGCTTAGGGACAGGTTTTACGAATGAAAAACTGTTTTTT. Protein: CASSLGTGFTNEKLFF.

The J gene is TRBJ1-5, the V gene TRBV9, with 11 positions matching TRBD1. The V segment lost 5 bases and the J segment 5 bases; nucleotides outside the gene matches: 3. The CDR3 spans 14 residues. Germline V gives CDR1 SGDLS, CDR2 YYNGEE. Here the CDR3 DNA reads TGTGCCAGCAGTCCGGACAGGGGGCATCAGCCCCAGCATTTT. Residues: CASSPDRGHQPQHF.

This sequence joins TRBV7-9 and TRBJ2-4; tentatively, D is TRBD1 (6 bases). The germline V and J ends were trimmed by 5 bases and 0 bases, with 11 bases remaining between them. The CDR3 runs 15 residues. From germline, CDR1 is SEHNR and CDR2 FQNEAQ (reference sequence). The DNA for the CDR3 is TGTGCCAGCAGCCCGGACAGTCTAGCCAAAAACATTCAGTACTTC. Translation: CASSPDSLAKNIQYF.

The rearrangement uses TRBV20-1 and TRBJ2-7; no firm D call. Germline-derived CDR1 and CDR2 are DFQATT and SNEGSKA (reference sequence). Trimming removed 2 bases at V and 7 bases at J, with 9 bases between. The CDR3 consists of 11 residues. Here the CDR3 reads CSARISLEQYF. The CDR3, as DNA: TGCAGTGCTAGAATTAGTTTGGAGCAGTACTTC.

This clone has just a few counts. The chain recombines TRBV10-3 with TRBJ1-1; D gene ambiguous. V was shortened by 10 bases and J by 3 bases, with 3 bases between the two germline ends. Germline lookup yields CDR1 ENHRY and CDR2 SYGVKD. CDR3 length equals 9 residues. DNA for the CDR3: TGTGCCACTGACACTGAAGCTTTCTTT. It specifies CATDTEAFF.

This chain's CDR3 is CASSSSGTSAYTGELFF. In nucleotides, the CDR3 is TGTGCCAGCAGTTCCTCCGGGACTAGCGCCTACACCGGGGAGCTGTTTTTT. The chain links TRBV28 to TRBJ2-2; 10 bases are shared with TRBD2. Germline V gives CDR1 MDHEN, CDR2 SYDVKM. J was trimmed by 3 bases and V by 4 bases; bases with no gene match: 8. The CDR3 loop spans 17 amino acids. The whole variable domain, filled in from reference TRBV28 and TRBJ2-2, reads DVKVTQSSRYLVKRTGEKVFLECVQDMDHENMFWYRQDPGLGLRLIYFSYDVKMKEKGDIPEGYSVSREKKERFSLILESASTNQTSMYLCASSSSGTSAYTGELFFGEGSRLTVL.

This rearrangement joins TRBV5-5 to TRBJ2-7; tentative D call: TRBD1 (6 bases). Trimming left V 7 bases short and J 3 bases short, with 14 bases between. CDR3 length equals 13 residues. Germline V CDR1 and CDR2: SGHKS, YYEKEE (reference sequence). CDR3 sequence (DNA): TGTGCCAGCCCCCCCTGGACAGACTACGAGCAGTACTTC. Translated, it gives CASPPWTDYEQYF.

The J gene is TRBJ2-4, the V gene TRBV6-1; no definite D call. The V and J ends lost 0 bases and 0 bases respectively, with 12 bases between them. CDR3 size: 17 residues. CDR1 is MNHNS, CDR2 SASEGT, per germline. This CDR3 reads CASSEASIILAKNIQYF. The CDR3 DNA follows: TGTGCCAGCAGTGAAGCGTCCATAATACTAGCCAAAAACATTCAGTACTTC.

V is TRBV28 and J is TRBJ1-2; TRBD1 matches 12 bases. The germline gives CDR1 MDHEN, CDR2 SYDVKM. With V trimmed by 5 bases and J by 4 bases, 11 bases remained unmatched. The CDR3 sequence is 17 residues long. CDR3 bases: TGTGCCAGCAGTCCCCGTCCCGGGACAGGGGGCGGCTATGGCTACACCTTC. It is translated as CASSPRPGTGGGYGYTF.

Remarks on this clone: This specimen includes other DNA sequences encoding the same CDR3. V usage is TRBV28 and J usage is TRBJ1-2; D gene ambiguous. Germline V lookup: CDR1 MDHEN, CDR2 SYDVKM. V lost 6 bases and J 7 bases, leaving 18 bases between the germline ends. The CDR3 extends over 14 amino acids. The CDR3 DNA sequence: TGTGCCAGCAGCCGAAATCGGGTCGGTAGTGGCTACACCTTC. Translating gives CASSRNRVGSGYTF.

The chain recombines TRBV6-1 with TRBJ2-1, with a tentative D call TRBD2 (5 bases). The CDR3 is made up of 16 amino acids. Trimming shortened V by 2 bases and J by 6 bases, and 17 bases separated the two germline ends. The germline V gene has CDR1 MNHNS and CDR2 SASEGT. The CDR3 loop reads CASSEPRLALRNEQFF. The CDR3 bases are TGTGCCAGCAGTGAACCCCGTTTAGCGTTACGCAATGAGCAGTTCTTC.

This sequence joins TRBV7-6 and TRBJ2-7, with 7 bases fitting TRBD2. This CDR3 is 12 amino acids long. The germline gives CDR1 SGHVS, CDR2 FNYEAQ. V lost 5 bases to trimming and J lost 3 bases; unmatched junction nucleotides: 1. CDR3 nucleotide sequence: TGTGCCAGCAGCGGGGAGGGCTACGAGCAGTACTTC. It yields the protein CASSGEGYEQYF.

The chain employs TRBV5-1 and TRBJ2-7; D is ambiguous. This CDR3 comprises 12 residues. Looked up from germline, CDR1 is SGHRS and CDR2 is YFSETQ. Trimming pared 3 bases from V and 5 bases from J, leaving 9 bases between. In DNA form, the CDR3 reads TGCGCCAGCAGCTCCGTATCCGACGAGCAGTACTTC. This codes for CASSSVSDEQYF.

On this clone itself: One end of the junction does not line up with germline, which may come from a read error. The chain carries TRBV15 and TRBJ2-1; the D gene could be TRBD1 or TRBD2 (5 bases each). The CDR3 runs to 12 residues. Germline CDR1 reads LNHNV; CDR2 reads YYDKDF (reference sequence). This chain's CDR3 is CATRRGAYEQFF. The CDR3 nucleotides are TGTGCCACCAGAAGAGGGGCATATGAGCAGTTCTTC.

V and J are TRBV5-1 and TRBJ2-7, with 12 bases matching TRBD1. The CDR3 totals 17 residues. The V and J ends lost 1 base and 4 bases, in that order; junction bases with no gene match: 9. Per the germline V gene, CDR1 is SGHRS and CDR2 is YFSETQ. The CDR3 region is CASSLLSWDRGRYEQYF. The DNA for the CDR3 is TGCGCCAGCAGCTTGTTGAGCTGGGACAGGGGGCGGTACGAGCAGTACTTC.

V gene TRBV30 combines with J gene TRBJ1-1; 7 positions agree with TRBD1. The germline V gene encodes CDR1 GTSNPN and CDR2 SVGIG (reference sequence). The CDR3 runs to 17 residues. With V trimmed by 3 bases and J by 0 bases, 13 bases remained unmatched. In DNA form, the CDR3 reads TGTGCCTGGAGCGCCCATCGGGACAGACTTTTGAACACTGAAGCTTTCTTT. Amino acid sequence: CAWSAHRDRLLNTEAFF.